This paragraph reports one T cell receptor beta chain. Original processing methods: Counts of nucleated cells, estimated from reference gene primer amplification, were obtained. Generated by immunoSEQ multiplex PCR, the TCRdb table keeps only in-frame clones and is missing some. The V and J calls and clone size were taken over from that table, and D and trimming were inferred from the DNA. The sample yields about 260,000 clones, about 90% seen once. Participants' own reports of clinical history determined their cohort assignment. V dropped 0 bases and J dropped 3 bases, with 14 bases sitting between them. CDR1 and CDR2 from the germline V gene are MNHEY and SMNVEV (reference sequence). This CDR3 has 16 residues. This record belongs to a study of blood T cell repertoires in COVID-19.

Input material: PBMCs or T cells enriched from blood (not recorded which). This sequence joins TRBV27 and TRBJ1-1, with D perhaps TRBD1 (5 bases). The source is a woman aged 30 to 39 with acute COVID-19. Here the CDR3 reads CASSLSMTVLDTEAFF. CDR3 in DNA: TGTGCCAGCAGTTTATCCATGACAGTTTTGGACACTGAAGCTTTCTTT.